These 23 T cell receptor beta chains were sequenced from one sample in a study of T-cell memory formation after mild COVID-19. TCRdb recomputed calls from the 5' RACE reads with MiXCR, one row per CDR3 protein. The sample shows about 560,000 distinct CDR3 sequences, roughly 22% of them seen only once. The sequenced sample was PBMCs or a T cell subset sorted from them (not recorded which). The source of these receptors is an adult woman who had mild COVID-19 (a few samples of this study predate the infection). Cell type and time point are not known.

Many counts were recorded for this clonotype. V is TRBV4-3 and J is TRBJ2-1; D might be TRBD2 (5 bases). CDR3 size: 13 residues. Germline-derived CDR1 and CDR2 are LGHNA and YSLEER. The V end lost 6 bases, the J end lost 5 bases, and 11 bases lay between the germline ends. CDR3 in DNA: TGCGCCAGCAGTCTCGGGGTCCACAATGAGCAGTTCTTC. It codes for CASSLGVHNEQFF.

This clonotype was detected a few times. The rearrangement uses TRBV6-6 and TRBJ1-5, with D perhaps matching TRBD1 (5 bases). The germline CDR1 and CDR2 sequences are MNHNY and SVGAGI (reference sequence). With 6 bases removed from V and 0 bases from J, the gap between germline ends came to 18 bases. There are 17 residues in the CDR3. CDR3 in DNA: TGTGCCAGCAGGACCGGGGGGGGACGGGATAGCAATCAGCCCCAGCATTTT. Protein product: CASRTGGGRDSNQPQHF.

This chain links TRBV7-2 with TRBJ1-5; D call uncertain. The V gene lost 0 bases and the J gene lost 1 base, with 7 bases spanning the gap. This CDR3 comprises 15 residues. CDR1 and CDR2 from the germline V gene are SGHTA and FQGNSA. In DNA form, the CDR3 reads TGTGCCAGCAGCTTAGCGTGGGAAAGCAATCAGCCCCAGCATTTT. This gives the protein CASSLAWESNQPQHF.

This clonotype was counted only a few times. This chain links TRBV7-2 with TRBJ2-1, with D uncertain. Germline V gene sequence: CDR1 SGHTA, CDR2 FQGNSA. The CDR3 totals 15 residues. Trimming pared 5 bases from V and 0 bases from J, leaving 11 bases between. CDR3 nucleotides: TGTGCCAGCAGCCTTAGTTCCCCCTCCTACAATGAGCAGTTCTTC. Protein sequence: CASSLSSPSYNEQFF.

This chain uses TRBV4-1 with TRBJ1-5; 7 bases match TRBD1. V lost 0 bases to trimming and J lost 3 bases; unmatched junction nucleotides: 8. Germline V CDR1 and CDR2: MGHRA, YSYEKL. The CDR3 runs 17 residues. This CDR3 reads CASSQDRQGSINQPQHF. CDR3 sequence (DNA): TGCGCCAGCAGCCAAGACCGACAGGGTAGCATCAATCAGCCCCAGCATTTT.

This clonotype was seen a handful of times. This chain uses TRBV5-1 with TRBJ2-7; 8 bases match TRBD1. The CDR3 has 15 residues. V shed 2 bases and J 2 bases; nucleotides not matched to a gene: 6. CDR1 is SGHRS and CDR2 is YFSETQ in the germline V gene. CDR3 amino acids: CASSLGTGQTYEQYF. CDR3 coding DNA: TGCGCCAGCAGCTTAGGGACAGGTCAAACCTACGAGCAGTACTTC.

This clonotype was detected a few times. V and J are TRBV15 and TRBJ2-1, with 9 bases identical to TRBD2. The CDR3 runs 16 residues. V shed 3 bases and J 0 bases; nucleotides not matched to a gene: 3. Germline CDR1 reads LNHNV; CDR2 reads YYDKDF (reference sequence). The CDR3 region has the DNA TGTGCCACCAGCAGCATAGCGGGGGTCTCCTACAATGAGCAGTTCTTC. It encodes CATSSIAGVSYNEQFF.

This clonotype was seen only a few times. The CDR3 nucleotides are TGCAGCGTTGAAGGGTACGGGGGCGAAGCTTTCTTT. Its protein product is CSVEGYGGEAFF. The chain links TRBV29-1 to TRBJ1-1; D is perhaps TRBD1 (6 bases). V was trimmed by 1 base and J by 8 bases, leaving 11 bases between them. CDR3 length: 12 amino acids. Germline values: CDR1 SQVTM, CDR2 ANQGSEA.

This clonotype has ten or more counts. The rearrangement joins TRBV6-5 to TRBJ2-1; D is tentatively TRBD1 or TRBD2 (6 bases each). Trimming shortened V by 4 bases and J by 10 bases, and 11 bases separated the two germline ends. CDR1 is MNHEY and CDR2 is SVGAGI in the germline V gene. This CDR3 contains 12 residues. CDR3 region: CASSFGGLEQFF. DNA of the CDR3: TGTGCCAGCAGTTTCGGGGGCCTGGAGCAGTTCTTC.

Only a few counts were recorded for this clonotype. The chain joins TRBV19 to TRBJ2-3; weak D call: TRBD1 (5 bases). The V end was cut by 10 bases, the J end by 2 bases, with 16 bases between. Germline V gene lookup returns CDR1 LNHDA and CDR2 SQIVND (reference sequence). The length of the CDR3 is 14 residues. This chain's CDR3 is CATSFDSTTDTQYF. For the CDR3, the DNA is TGTGCCACCTCCTTCGACAGTACCACAGATACGCAGTATTTT.

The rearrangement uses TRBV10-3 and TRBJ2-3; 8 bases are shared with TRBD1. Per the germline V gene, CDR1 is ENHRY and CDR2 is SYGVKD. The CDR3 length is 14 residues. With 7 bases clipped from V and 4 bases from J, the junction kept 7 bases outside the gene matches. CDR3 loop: CAINRGQGPDTQYF. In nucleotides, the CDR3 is TGTGCCATCAACCGAGGACAGGGTCCAGATACGCAGTATTTT.

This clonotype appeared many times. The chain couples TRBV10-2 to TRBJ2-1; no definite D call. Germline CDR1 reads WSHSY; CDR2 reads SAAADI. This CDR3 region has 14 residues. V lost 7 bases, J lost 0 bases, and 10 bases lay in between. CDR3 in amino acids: CASTSDSSYNEQFF. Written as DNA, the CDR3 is TGCGCCAGCACGTCCGATAGCTCCTACAATGAGCAGTTCTTC.

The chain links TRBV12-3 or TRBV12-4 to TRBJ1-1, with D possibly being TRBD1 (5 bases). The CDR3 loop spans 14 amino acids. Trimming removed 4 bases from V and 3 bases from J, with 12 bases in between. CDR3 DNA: TGTGCCAGCAGTTACGCAGGGTTTTACACTGAAGCTTTCTTT. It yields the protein CASSYAGFYTEAFF.

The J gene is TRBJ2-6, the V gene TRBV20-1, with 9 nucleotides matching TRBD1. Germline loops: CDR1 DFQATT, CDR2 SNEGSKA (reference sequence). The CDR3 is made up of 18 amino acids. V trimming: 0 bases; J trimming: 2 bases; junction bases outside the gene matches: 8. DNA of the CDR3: TGCAGTGCTAGAGAGCCGGGACAGGGAATTACTGGGGCCAACGTCCTGACTTTC. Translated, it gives CSAREPGQGITGANVLTF.

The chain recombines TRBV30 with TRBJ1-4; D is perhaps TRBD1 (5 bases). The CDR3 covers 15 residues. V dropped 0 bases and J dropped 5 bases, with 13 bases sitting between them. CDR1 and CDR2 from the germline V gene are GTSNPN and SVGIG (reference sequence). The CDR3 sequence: CAWSVVGGSNEKLFF. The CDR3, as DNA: TGTGCCTGGAGTGTGGTCGGGGGATCGAATGAAAAACTGTTTTTT.

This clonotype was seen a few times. CDR3 amino acids: CASSPSSVYTEAFF. The CDR3 DNA is TGTGCCAGCAGCCCATCGTCGGTTTACACTGAAGCTTTCTTT. The genes are TRBV6-2 or TRBV6-3 and TRBJ1-1; D uncertain. The CDR3 sequence is 14 residues long. V was clipped by 6 bases and J by 3 bases, with 14 bases between them. Per the germline V gene, CDR1 is MNHEY and CDR2 is SVGEGT.

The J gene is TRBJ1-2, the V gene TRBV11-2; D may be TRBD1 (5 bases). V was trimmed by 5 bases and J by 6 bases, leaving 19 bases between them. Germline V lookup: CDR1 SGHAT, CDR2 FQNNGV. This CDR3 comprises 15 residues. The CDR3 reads CASSGPRWGWDGYTF. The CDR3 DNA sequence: TGTGCCAGCAGCGGGCCGCGGTGGGGGTGGGATGGCTACACCTTC.

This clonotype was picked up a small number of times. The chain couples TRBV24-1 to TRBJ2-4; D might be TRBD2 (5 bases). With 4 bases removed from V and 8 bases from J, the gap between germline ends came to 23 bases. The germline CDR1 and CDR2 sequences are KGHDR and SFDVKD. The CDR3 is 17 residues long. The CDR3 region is CATSDFRIILTEDIQYF. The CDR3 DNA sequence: TGTGCCACCAGTGACTTTCGTATCATTTTGACGGAGGACATTCAGTACTTC.

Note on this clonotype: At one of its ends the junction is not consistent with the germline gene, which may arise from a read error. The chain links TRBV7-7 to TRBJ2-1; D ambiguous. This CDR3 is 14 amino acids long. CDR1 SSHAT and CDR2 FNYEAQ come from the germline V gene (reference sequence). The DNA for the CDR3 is TGTGCTAGCAGCCCCTCGGGTTTATACAATGAGCAGTTCTTC. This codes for CASSPSGLYNEQFF.

The CDR3 is CASSPDRGELFF. In nucleotides, the CDR3 is TGTGCCAGCAGTCCCGACAGGGGGGAGCTGTTTTTT. V and J are TRBV12-3 or TRBV12-4 and TRBJ2-2, with D maybe TRBD1 (6 bases). The CDR3 contains 12 residues. V was pared by 5 bases and J by 8 bases, with 9 bases between.

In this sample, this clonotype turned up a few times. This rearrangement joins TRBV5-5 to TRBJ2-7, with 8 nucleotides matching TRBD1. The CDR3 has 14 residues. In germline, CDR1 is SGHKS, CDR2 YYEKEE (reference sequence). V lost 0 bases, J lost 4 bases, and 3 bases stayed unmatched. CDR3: CASSLVTGVYEQYF. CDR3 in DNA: TGTGCCAGCAGCTTGGTGACAGGGGTATACGAGCAGTACTTC.

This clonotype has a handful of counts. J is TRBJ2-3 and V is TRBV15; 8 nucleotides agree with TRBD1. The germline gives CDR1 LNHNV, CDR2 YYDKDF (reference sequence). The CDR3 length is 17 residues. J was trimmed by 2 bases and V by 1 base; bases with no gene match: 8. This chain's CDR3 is CATSRAGTGVNTDTQYF. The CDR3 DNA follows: TGTGCCACCAGCAGAGCCGGGACAGGAGTAAACACAGATACGCAGTATTTT.

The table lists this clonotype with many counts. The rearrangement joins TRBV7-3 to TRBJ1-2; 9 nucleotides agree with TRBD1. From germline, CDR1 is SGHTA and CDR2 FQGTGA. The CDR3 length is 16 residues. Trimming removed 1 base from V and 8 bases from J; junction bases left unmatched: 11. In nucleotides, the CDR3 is TGTGCCAGCAGCTTAAATTCCCCCGGGACAGGGCAAGGCTACACCTTC. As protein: CASSLNSPGTGQGYTF.